The 5 T cell receptor beta chains reported below all come from one sample, sequenced in a study of CD8 T cells in Susac syndrome. Reverse transcription used about 0.45 to 1 ug RNA and random hexamers. TCRdb itself ran the immunoSEQ multiplex PCR reads through MiXCR, one entry per CDR3 protein. The data show 100,000 to 150,000 distinct CDR3 sequences, 90% to 95% seen once. Sequences were obtained from CD4+ T cells from PBMCs. The receptor source for this set is a human donor with multiple sclerosis.

V and J are TRBV30 and TRBJ2-5; D uncertain. Germline-derived CDR1 and CDR2 are GTSNPN and SVGIG (reference sequence). V dropped 2 bases and J dropped 3 bases, with 16 bases sitting between them. This CDR3 is 15 amino acids long. This CDR3 is CAWSLLGYQKETQYF. CDR3 nucleotides: TGTGCCTGGAGTCTCCTAGGCTACCAGAAAGAGACCCAGTACTTC.

This sequence joins TRBV4-1 and TRBJ1-5; D ambiguous. The germline V gene has CDR1 MGHRA and CDR2 YSYEKL. The CDR3 consists of 17 residues. The V gene lost 4 bases and the J gene lost 7 bases, with 23 bases spanning the gap. In nucleotides, the CDR3 is TGCGCCAGCAGCCTCATATTCCTGGACGCTCCGGGACAGCCCCAGCATTTT. Translating it yields CASSLIFLDAPGQPQHF.

The chain couples TRBV6-5 to TRBJ2-3, with TRBD2 as a possible D gene (5 bases). With 2 bases removed from V and 8 bases from J, the gap between germline ends came to 8 bases. In germline, CDR1 is MNHEY, CDR2 SVGAGI. This CDR3 has 12 residues. The CDR3 spells CASSYVGSTQYF. For the CDR3, the DNA is TGTGCCAGCAGTTACGTAGGGAGTACGCAGTATTTT.

The rearrangement joins TRBV7-2 to TRBJ1-2; D ambiguous. Trimming removed 0 bases at V and 6 bases at J, with 8 bases between. Germline V gives CDR1 SGHTA, CDR2 FQGNSA. The CDR3 runs to 13 residues. Written as DNA, the CDR3 is TGTGCCAGCAGCTTAGCGCAAGATGATGGCTACACCTTC. Translating gives CASSLAQDDGYTF.

This chain uses TRBV7-2 with TRBJ1-1; maybe TRBD1 (5 bases). CDR1 is SGHTA and CDR2 is FQGNSA in the germline V gene. V lost 1 base to trimming and J lost 4 bases, with 19 bases between them. CDR3 size: 17 residues. The CDR3 here is CASSLGGAGMGGTEAFF. CDR3 nucleotide sequence: TGTGCCAGCAGCTTAGGCGGAGCAGGAATGGGGGGCACTGAAGCTTTCTTT.